The 22 T cell receptor beta chains below all came from one sample that was sequenced in a study of cytomegalovirus exposure and HLA in healthy donors. TCRdb keeps only in-frame clones here, not all; method: immunoSEQ multiplex PCR. The sample lists more than 95,000 clones, nearly 90% occurring once. Sequenced material: PBMCs. These receptors all stem from a woman between 18 and 29 years old in good health and CMV-seronegative.

The chain couples TRBV6-5 to TRBJ1-2, with TRBD1 as a possible D gene (6 bases). With 2 bases removed from V and 3 bases from J, the gap between germline ends came to 13 bases. The CDR3 has 15 amino acids. Per germline, CDR1 MNHEY and CDR2 SVGAGI. The DNA of the CDR3 is TGTGCCAGCAGTTACGGCAGGGGCCATTACTATGGCTACACCTTC. Protein product: CASSYGRGHYYGYTF.

J is TRBJ2-7 and V is TRBV28, with 11 bases fitting TRBD1. V was clipped by 5 bases and J by 2 bases; unmatched bases: 5. This CDR3 contains 15 residues. Germline loops: CDR1 MDHEN, CDR2 SYDVKM. CDR3 protein: CASSAPGQGAYEQYF. Here the CDR3 DNA reads TGTGCCAGCAGTGCCCCGGGACAGGGGGCCTACGAGCAGTACTTC.

The V and J genes are TRBV30 and TRBJ2-1; perhaps TRBD2 as D (5 bases). CDR1 and CDR2 from the germline V gene are GTSNPN and SVGIG (reference sequence). V shed 5 bases and J shed 3 bases, with 11 bases lying between them. This CDR3 is built from 13 residues. In nucleotides, the CDR3 is TGTGCCTGGGGGAGAAACAACTACAATGAGCAGTTCTTC. It encodes CAWGRNNYNEQFF. The full variable domain, completed using reference TRBV30 and TRBJ2-1, is SQTIHQWPATLVQPVGSPLSLECTVEGTSNPNLYWYRQAAGRGLQLLFYSVGIGQISSEVPQNLSASRPQDRQFILSSKKLLLSDSGFYLCAWGRNNYNEQFFGPGTRLTVL.

The CDR3 sequence is CSAKERDEQFF. Here the CDR3 DNA reads TGCAGTGCAAAAGAGCGGGATGAGCAGTTCTTC. The V call is TRBV20-1, the J call TRBJ2-1; tentative D call: TRBD2 (6 bases). V gave up 6 bases and J gave up 8 bases, with 11 bases separating them. The germline V gene has CDR1 DFQATT and CDR2 SNEGSKA (reference sequence). The CDR3 is 11 residues long.

V usage is TRBV28 and J usage is TRBJ1-5; no reliable D call. Trimming removed 8 bases from V and 0 bases from J, with 14 bases in between. CDR1 is MDHEN, CDR2 SYDVKM, per germline. The CDR3 extends over 15 amino acids. The CDR3 DNA is TGTGCCAGCTGGAGGGAGGGAAATAGCAATCAGCCCCAGCATTTT. Its protein product is CASWREGNSNQPQHF. Together with reference TRBV28 and TRBJ1-5, the CDR3 gives the full variable domain: DVKVTQSSRYLVKRTGEKVFLECVQDMDHENMFWYRQDPGLGLRLIYFSYDVKMKEKGDIPEGYSVSREKKERFSLILESASTNQTSMYLCASWREGNSNQPQHFGDGTRLSIL.

The chain joins TRBV10-2 to TRBJ1-2; D might be TRBD1 (5 bases). V lost 8 bases and J 2 bases, leaving 18 bases between the germline ends. The CDR3 contains 15 residues. Germline V gives CDR1 WSHSY, CDR2 SAAADI. In DNA form, the CDR3 reads TGCGCCAGCGGCTACGATGGGGCAGTGAACTATGGCTACACCTTC. Translated, it gives CASGYDGAVNYGYTF.

V and J are TRBV2 and TRBJ1-2, with TRBD1 matching 8 bases. CDR1 SNHLY and CDR2 FYNNEI come from the germline V gene. Unmatched junction bases numbered 5, after V lost 1 base and J lost 1 base. The CDR3 spans 16 residues. The DNA for the CDR3 is TGTGCCAGCAGTGAAGGACAGGGGAACGATAACTATGGCTACACCTTC. This gives the protein CASSEGQGNDNYGYTF.

J is TRBJ2-3 and V is TRBV2; the D gene is possibly TRBD1 (6 bases). Trimming took 8 bases from V and 3 from J, leaving 15 bases between them. The CDR3 has 14 amino acids. CDR1 is SNHLY and CDR2 is FYNNEI in the germline V gene. This CDR3 reads CASSPGHGTDTQYF. In DNA, the CDR3 is TGTGCCAGCTCACCGGGACACGGAACAGATACGCAGTATTTT.

CDR3 sequence: CASLRLSGGNNEQFF. The CDR3 bases are TGTGCCAGCCTCCGGCTCAGCGGGGGTAACAATGAGCAGTTCTTC. The rearrangement uses TRBV6-5 and TRBJ2-1; 8 bases match TRBD2. The germline gives CDR1 MNHEY, CDR2 SVGAGI. The V and J ends lost 8 bases and 5 bases, in that order; junction bases with no gene match: 11. The CDR3 sequence is 15 residues long.

This clone was seen a single time. This chain connects TRBV15 to TRBJ2-1; tentative D call: TRBD2 (10 bases). Germline lookup yields CDR1 LNHNV and CDR2 YYDKDF (reference sequence). V was trimmed by 8 bases and J by 10 bases, leaving 45 bases between them. This CDR3 comprises 22 residues. The CDR3: CATQIDNRGRLAGESRPVEQFF. CDR3 nucleotides: TGTGCCACCCAAATTGATAACAGGGGGCGGCTAGCGGGAGAGTCCCGGCCCGTAGAGCAGTTCTTC.

The DNA of the CDR3 is TGTGCCAGCAGACAGGCGGGGAAGGGGCCCCAGCATTTT. The encoded protein is CASRQAGKGPQHF. This chain joins TRBV6-5 and TRBJ1-5; D possibly corresponds to TRBD1 (5 bases). Trimming removed 6 bases from V and 9 bases from J, with 15 bases in between. The length of the CDR3 is 13 residues. Germline V gene data show CDR1 as MNHEY and CDR2 as SVGAGI.

This chain joins TRBV28 and TRBJ1-5; unclear D gene. The ends were cut back, 6 bases at V and 8 bases at J, with 17 bases in the middle. The germline CDR1 and CDR2 sequences are MDHEN and SYDVKM. The CDR3 sequence is 14 residues long. Here the CDR3 reads CASSLLGEYEPQHF. The CDR3 bases are TGTGCCAGCAGCCTCCTTGGAGAGTACGAGCCCCAGCATTTT.

The V call is TRBV9, the J call TRBJ2-1, with 8 bases matching TRBD2. The CDR3 consists of 15 residues. V was clipped by 0 bases and J by 4 bases; unmatched bases: 3. Germline values: CDR1 SGDLS, CDR2 YYNGEE. CDR3 region: CASSVVTGGYNEQFF. The CDR3 DNA is TGTGCCAGCAGCGTAGTAACGGGAGGGTACAATGAGCAGTTCTTC.

DNA of the CDR3: TGCGCCAGCAGCCAAGACCTCCCAATGACAGGGGGCTTGTCCGAGCAGTACTTC. The encoded protein is CASSQDLPMTGGLSEQYF. The chain couples TRBV4-3 to TRBJ2-7, with 10 bases matching TRBD1. This CDR3 spans 18 amino acids. Germline V gene lookup returns CDR1 LGHNA and CDR2 YSLEER. Trimming cost V 0 bases and J 6 bases; bases outside gene matches: 14.

The chain has TRBV7-9 and TRBJ2-3; a possible D gene is TRBD1 (5 bases). The germline V gene has CDR1 SEHNR and CDR2 FQNEAQ (reference sequence). This CDR3 is built from 13 residues. V was clipped by 3 bases and J by 3 bases, with 7 bases between them. The CDR3 bases are TGTGCCAGCAGCTTGCCAGGGACAGATACGCAGTATTTT. Its translation: CASSLPGTDTQYF.

The CDR3 sequence is CASFQTSPDTQYF. The CDR3 region has the DNA TGTGCCAGTTTTCAGACTAGTCCAGATACGCAGTATTTT. The J gene is TRBJ2-3, the V gene TRBV18; D might be TRBD2 (6 bases). V gave up 9 bases and J gave up 4 bases, with 14 bases separating them. The length of the CDR3 is 13 residues. Germline lookup yields CDR1 KGHSH and CDR2 LQKENI.

The chain employs TRBV7-9 and TRBJ2-7, with TRBD2 matching over 7 bases. CDR1 and CDR2 (germline): SEHNR, FQNEAQ (reference sequence). V was pared by 1 base and J by 6 bases, with 6 bases of the junction left unmatched. The CDR3 covers 14 residues. The CDR3 is CASSLEGGSTEQYF. DNA of the CDR3: TGTGCCAGCAGCTTAGAGGGCGGGAGCACCGAGCAGTACTTC. The full variable domain, in which reference TRBV7-9 and TRBJ2-7 provide the parts outside the CDR3, is DTGVSQNPRHKITKRGQNVTFRCDPISEHNRLYWYRQTLGQGPEFLTYFQNEAQLEKSRLLSDRFSAERPKGSFSTLEIQRTEQGDSAMYLCASSLEGGSTEQYFGPGTRLTVT.

This chain connects TRBV10-3 to TRBJ2-3, with a possible D match to TRBD2 (6 bases). Germline assignment: CDR1 ENHRY and CDR2 SYGVKD. The CDR3 is 15 residues long. V was cut by 3 bases and J by 3 bases, with 13 bases left in between. CDR3 nucleotide sequence: TGTGCCATCAGTGACTTGGCTAGCGAGACAGATACGCAGTATTTT. This codes for CAISDLASETDTQYF.

This rearrangement joins TRBV5-6 to TRBJ1-5; unclear D gene. Germline V lookup: CDR1 SGHDT, CDR2 YYEEEE. This CDR3 has 16 amino acids. V was cut by 1 base and J by 0 bases, with 11 bases left in between. The CDR3 region is CASSLSAGNSNQPQHF. The CDR3 DNA sequence: TGTGCCAGCAGCTTGAGTGCCGGGAATAGCAATCAGCCCCAGCATTTT.

As DNA, the CDR3 is TGTGCCAGCAGCTCCGAGGCGGCCGAGCAGTACGTC. This sequence encodes CASSSEAAEQYV. The chain couples TRBV7-9 to TRBJ2-7, with D uncertain. The germline CDR1 and CDR2 sequences are SEHNR and FQNEAQ (reference sequence). This CDR3 comprises 12 residues. Trimming stripped 4 bases from V and 6 bases from J, with 10 bases between.

This rearrangement joins TRBV5-1 to TRBJ2-2; D gene unclear. Germline V gene data show CDR1 as SGHRS and CDR2 as YFSETQ. The CDR3 length is 14 residues. The ends were cut back, 2 bases at V and 0 bases at J, with 5 bases in the middle. The CDR3 DNA reads as TGCGCCAGCAGCTTCGGTTCGAACACCGGGGAGCTGTTTTTT. It specifies CASSFGSNTGELFF.

The genes are TRBV6-1 and TRBJ1-1; maybe TRBD1 (5 bases). The CDR3 consists of 14 residues. Germline lookup yields CDR1 MNHNS and CDR2 SASEGT. V gave up 5 bases and J gave up 7 bases, with 17 bases separating them. The CDR3 coding sequence is TGTGCCAGCAGTTTAATAGGACAATCTGTTGAAGCTTTCTTT. This gives the protein CASSLIGQSVEAFF.